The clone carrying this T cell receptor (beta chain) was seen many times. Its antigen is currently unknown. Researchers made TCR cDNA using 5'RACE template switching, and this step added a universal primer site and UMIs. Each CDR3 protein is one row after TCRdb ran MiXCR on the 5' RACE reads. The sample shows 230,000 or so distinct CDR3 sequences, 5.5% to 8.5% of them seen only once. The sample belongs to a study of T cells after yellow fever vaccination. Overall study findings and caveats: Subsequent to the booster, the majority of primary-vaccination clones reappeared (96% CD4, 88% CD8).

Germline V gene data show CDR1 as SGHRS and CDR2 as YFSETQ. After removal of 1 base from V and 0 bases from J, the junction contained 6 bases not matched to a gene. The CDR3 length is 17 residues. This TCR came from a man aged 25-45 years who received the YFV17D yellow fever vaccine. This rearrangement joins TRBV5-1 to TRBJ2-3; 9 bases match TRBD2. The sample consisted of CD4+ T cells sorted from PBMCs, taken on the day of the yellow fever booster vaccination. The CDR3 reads CASSLRPSGTSTDTQYF. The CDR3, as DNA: TGCGCCAGCAGCTTGAGGCCTAGCGGGACGAGCACAGATACGCAGTATTTT.